These 5 T cell receptor beta chains share one sample of origin, sequenced in a study of OX40 agonist ivuxolimab in advanced cancers. Sequencing used immunoSEQ multiplex PCR; TCRdb keeps in-frame clones, though not all of them. The sample consists of tens of thousands of clones, more than 75% of them appearing once. The sample consisted of CD4+ or CD8+ T cells sorted from blood, taken in a trial of the OX40 agonist ivuxolimab. These TCRs come from an adult with an advanced solid tumor such as melanoma, head and neck, liver or kidney cancer.

The chain is built from TRBV18 and TRBJ1-5; D gene unclear. The CDR3 sequence is 13 residues long. The germline V and J ends were trimmed by 8 bases and 0 bases, with 8 bases remaining between them. From germline, CDR1 is KGHSH and CDR2 LQKENI. The DNA of the CDR3 is TGTGCCAGCCAGGAAGATAGCAATCAGCCCCAGCATTTT. This translates into CASQEDSNQPQHF.

This chain joins TRBV6-1 and TRBJ2-3; tentatively, D is TRBD1 (5 bases). Per germline, CDR1 MNHNS and CDR2 SASEGT. The germline V and J ends were trimmed by 0 bases and 2 bases, with 9 bases remaining between them. The CDR3 is 15 residues long. The CDR3 bases are TGTGCCAGCAGTGAAGCAGGACACGACACAGATACGCAGTATTTT. It is translated as CASSEAGHDTDTQYF.

The chain employs TRBV7-2 and TRBJ2-7, with D perhaps given as TRBD1 or TRBD2 (5 bases each). The CDR3 consists of 15 residues. Germline CDR1 is SGHTA and CDR2 is FQGNSA. Trimming pared 1 base from V and 2 bases from J, leaving 12 bases between. CDR3 DNA sequence: TGTGCCAGCAGCTTAGATTCCGGGGCCACCTACGAGCAGTACTTC. Its protein product is CASSLDSGATYEQYF. The entire variable domain, with the rest obtained from reference TRBV7-2 and TRBJ2-7, is as follows: GAGVSQSPSNKVTEKGKDVELRCDPISGHTALYWYRQSLGQGLEFLIYFQGNSAPDKSGLPSDRFSAERTGGSVSTLTIQRTQQEDSAVYLCASSLDSGATYEQYFGPGTRLTVT.

The chain joins TRBV28 to TRBJ1-2, with D perhaps matching TRBD1 (5 bases). Trimming cost V 7 bases and J 4 bases, with 16 bases left between them. Per germline, CDR1 MDHEN and CDR2 SYDVKM. The CDR3 runs to 14 residues. In nucleotides, the CDR3 is TGTGCCAGCAAGGTCGGGGGAGGGCGCTATGGCTACACCTTC. Protein product: CASKVGGGRYGYTF.

This chain connects TRBV6-5 to TRBJ2-1; D ambiguous. The CDR3 runs 14 residues. CDR1 and CDR2 (germline): MNHEY, SVGAGI. The V end was cut by 7 bases, the J end by 5 bases, with 15 bases between. In nucleotides, the CDR3 is TGTGCCAGCACCTCATCTCCTCGGGACAATGAGCAGTTCTTC. Encoded protein: CASTSSPRDNEQFF.